This T cell receptor beta chain is drawn from a study of identical twins. The study, taken as a whole, reports: One should note that invariant MAIT and iNKT cells could partly confound zero-insertion analyses. Twin-shared out-of-frame alpha sequences showed excess low generation probability.

TCRdb fed the 5' RACE reads into MiXCR, producing one record per CDR3 protein. The table has about 100,000 distinct CDR3 sequences, 5.9% seen once. Germline CDR1 and CDR2: WNHNN and SYGVQD (reference sequence). The length of the CDR3 is 16 residues. V gave up 5 bases and J gave up 4 bases; unmatched junction bases: 7. This clonotype was detected a few times. As yet, its antigen is unknown. Sequenced input: memory T cells sorted from blood. V and J are TRBV10-1 and TRBJ2-2, with 10 nucleotides matching TRBD1. This TCR was sampled from a woman aged 45 to 65 in good health. This CDR3 is CASSTWTGGVTGELFF. CDR3 bases: TGCGCCAGCAGTACATGGACAGGGGGAGTCACCGGGGAGCTGTTTTTT.